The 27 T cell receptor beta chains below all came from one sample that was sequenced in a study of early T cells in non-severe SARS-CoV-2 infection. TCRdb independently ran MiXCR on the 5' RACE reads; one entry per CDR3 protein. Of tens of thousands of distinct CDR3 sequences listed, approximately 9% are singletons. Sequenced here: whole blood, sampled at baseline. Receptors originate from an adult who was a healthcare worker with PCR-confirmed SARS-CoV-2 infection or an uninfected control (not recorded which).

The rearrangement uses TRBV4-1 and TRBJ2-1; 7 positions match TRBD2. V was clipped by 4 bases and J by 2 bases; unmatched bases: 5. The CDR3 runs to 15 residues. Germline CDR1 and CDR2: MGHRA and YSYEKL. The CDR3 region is CASSPVGGTYNEQFF. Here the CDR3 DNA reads TGCGCCAGCAGCCCCGTCGGGGGGACCTACAATGAGCAGTTCTTC.

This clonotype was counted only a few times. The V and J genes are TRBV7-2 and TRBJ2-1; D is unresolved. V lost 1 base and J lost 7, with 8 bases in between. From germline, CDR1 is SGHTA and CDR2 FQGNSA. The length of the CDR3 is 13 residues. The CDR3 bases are TGTGCCAGCAGCTTAGGACGTGAGAATGAGCAGTTCTTC. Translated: CASSLGRENEQFF.

Here the CDR3 reads CSVVLGGYGYTF. The CDR3 coding sequence is TGCAGCGTTGTATTGGGCGGCTATGGCTACACCTTC. V gene TRBV29-1 combines with J gene TRBJ1-2, with D unclear. V dropped 4 bases and J dropped 4 bases, with 10 bases sitting between them. Germline V lookup: CDR1 SQVTM, CDR2 ANQGSEA. CDR3 size: 12 residues. Drawing the rest from reference TRBV29-1 and TRBJ1-2, the complete variable domain is SAVISQKPSRDICQRGTSLTIQCQVDSQVTMMFWYRQQPGQSLTLIATANQGSEATYESGFVIDKFPISRPNLTFSTLTVSNMSPEDSSIYLCSVVLGGYGYTFGSGTRLTVV.

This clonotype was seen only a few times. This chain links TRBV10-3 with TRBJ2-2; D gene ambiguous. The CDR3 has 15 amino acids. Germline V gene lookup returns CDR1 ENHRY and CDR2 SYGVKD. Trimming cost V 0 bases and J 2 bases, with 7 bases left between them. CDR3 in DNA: TGTGCCATCAGTGAGTCCCCAGAAAACACCGGGGAGCTGTTTTTT. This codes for CAISESPENTGELFF.

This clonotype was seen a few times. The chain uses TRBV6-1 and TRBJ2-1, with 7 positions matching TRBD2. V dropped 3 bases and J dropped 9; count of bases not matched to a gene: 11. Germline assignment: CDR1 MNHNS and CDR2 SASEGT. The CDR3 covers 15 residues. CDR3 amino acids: CASSDTGTTLGEQFF. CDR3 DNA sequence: TGTGCCAGCAGTGATACCGGGACTACCCTCGGTGAGCAGTTCTTC.

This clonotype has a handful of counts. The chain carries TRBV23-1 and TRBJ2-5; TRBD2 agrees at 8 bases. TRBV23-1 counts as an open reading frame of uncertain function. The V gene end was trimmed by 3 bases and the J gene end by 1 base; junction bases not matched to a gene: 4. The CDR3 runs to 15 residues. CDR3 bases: TGCGCCAGCAGTCACCCCGGGACTAGCCAAGAGACCCAGTACTTC. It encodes CASSHPGTSQETQYF.

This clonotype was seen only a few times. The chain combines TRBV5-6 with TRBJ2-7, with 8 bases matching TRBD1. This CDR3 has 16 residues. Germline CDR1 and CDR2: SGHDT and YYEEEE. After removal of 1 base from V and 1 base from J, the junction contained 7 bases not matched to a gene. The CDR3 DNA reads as TGTGCCAGCAGCTTGACGGGACAGGTGAATTCCTACGAGCAGTACTTC. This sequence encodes CASSLTGQVNSYEQYF.

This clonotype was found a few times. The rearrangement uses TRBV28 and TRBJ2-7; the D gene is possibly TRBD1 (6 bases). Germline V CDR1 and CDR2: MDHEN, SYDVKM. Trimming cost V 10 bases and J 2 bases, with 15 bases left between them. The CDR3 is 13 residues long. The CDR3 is CATMRRDTYEQYF. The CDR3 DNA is TGTGCCACCATGCGCCGGGACACCTACGAGCAGTACTTC.

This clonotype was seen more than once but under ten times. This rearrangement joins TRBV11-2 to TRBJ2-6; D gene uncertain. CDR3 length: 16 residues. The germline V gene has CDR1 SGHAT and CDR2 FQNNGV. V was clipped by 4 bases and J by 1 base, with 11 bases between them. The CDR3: CASSSAFKSGANVLTF. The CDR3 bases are TGTGCCAGCAGCTCCGCGTTCAAGTCTGGGGCCAACGTCCTGACTTTC.

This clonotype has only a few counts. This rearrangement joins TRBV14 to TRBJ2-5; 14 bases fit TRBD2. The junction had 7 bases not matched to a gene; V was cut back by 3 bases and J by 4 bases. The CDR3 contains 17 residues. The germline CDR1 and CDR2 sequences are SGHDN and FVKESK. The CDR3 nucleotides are TGTGCCAGCAGCCAGCTGGGAGGACTAGCGGGAGGAGAGACCCAGTACTTC. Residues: CASSQLGGLAGGETQYF.

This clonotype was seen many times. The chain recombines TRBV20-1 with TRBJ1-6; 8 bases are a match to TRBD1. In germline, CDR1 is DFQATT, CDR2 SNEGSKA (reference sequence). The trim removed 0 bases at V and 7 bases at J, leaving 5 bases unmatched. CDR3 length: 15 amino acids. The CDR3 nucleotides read TGCAGTGCTAGAGATACACAGGGGGGGAATTCACCCCTCCACTTT. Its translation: CSARDTQGGNSPLHF.

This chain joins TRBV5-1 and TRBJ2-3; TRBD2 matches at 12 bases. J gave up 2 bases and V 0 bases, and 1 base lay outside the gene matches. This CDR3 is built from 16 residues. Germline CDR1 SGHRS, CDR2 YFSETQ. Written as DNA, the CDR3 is TGCGCCAGCAGCTTGGGACTAGCGGGGGACACAGATACGCAGTATTTT. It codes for CASSLGLAGDTDTQYF.

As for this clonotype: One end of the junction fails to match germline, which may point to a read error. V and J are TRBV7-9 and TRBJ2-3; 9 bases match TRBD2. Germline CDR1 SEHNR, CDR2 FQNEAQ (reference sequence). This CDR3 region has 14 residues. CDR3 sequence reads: CVSSLAGAGDTQYF. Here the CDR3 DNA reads TGTGTCAGCAGCTTAGCGGGAGCAGGGGATACGCAGTATTTT. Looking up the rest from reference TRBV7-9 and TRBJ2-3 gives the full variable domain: DTGVSQNPRHKITKRGQNVTFRCDPISEHNRLYWYRQTLGQGPEFLTYFQNEAQLEKSRLLSDRFSAERPKGSFSTLEIQRTEQGDSAMYLCVSSLAGAGDTQYFGPGTRLTVL.

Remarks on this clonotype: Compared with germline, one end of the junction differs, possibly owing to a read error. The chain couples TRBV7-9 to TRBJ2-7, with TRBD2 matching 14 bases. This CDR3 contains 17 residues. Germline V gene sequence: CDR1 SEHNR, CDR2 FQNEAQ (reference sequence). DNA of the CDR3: TGTGCCAACAGCTTAGGCGTGACTAGCGGGGGGGCCCACGAGCAGTACTTC. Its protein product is CANSLGVTSGGAHEQYF.

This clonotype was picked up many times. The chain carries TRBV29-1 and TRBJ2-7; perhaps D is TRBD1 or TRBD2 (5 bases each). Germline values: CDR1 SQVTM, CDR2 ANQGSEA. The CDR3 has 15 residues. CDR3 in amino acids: CSARGLGTLTYEQYF. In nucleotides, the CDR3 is TGCAGTGCCCGGGGCCTTGGGACCTTAACCTACGAGCAGTACTTC.

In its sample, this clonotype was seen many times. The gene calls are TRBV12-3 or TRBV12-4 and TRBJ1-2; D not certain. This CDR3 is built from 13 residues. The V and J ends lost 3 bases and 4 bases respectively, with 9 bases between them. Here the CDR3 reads CASSFGQSYGYTF. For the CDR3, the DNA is TGTGCCAGCAGTTTTGGGCAGAGCTATGGCTACACCTTC.

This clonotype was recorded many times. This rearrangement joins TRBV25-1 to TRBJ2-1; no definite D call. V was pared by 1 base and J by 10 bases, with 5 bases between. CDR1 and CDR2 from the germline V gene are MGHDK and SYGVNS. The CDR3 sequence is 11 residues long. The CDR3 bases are TGTGCCAGCAGTGAATCGCAGGAGCAGTTCTTC. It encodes CASSESQEQFF.

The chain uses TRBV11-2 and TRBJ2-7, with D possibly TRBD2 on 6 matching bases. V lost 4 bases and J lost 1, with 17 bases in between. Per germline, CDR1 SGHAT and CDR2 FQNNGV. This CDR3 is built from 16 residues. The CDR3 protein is CASSSIRGTPSYEQYF. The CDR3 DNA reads TGTGCCAGCAGCTCAATCCGGGGGACCCCTTCCTACGAGCAGTACTTC.

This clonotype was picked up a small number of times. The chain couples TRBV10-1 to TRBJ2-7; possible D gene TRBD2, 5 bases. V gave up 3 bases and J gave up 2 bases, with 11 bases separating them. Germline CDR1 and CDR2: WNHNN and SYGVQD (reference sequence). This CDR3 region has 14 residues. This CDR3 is CASSEEGSPYEQYF. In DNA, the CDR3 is TGCGCCAGCAGTGAAGAGGGTTCCCCCTACGAGCAGTACTTC.

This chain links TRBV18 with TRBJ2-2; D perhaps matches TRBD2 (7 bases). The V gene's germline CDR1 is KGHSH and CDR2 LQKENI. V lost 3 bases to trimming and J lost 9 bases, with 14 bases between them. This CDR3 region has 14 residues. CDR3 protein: CASSPGGPSRELFF. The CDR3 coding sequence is TGTGCCAGCTCACCGGGGGGGCCGAGCCGGGAGCTGTTTTTT. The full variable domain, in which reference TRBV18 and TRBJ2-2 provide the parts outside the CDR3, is NAGVMQNPRHLVRRRGQEARLRCSPMKGHSHVYWYRQLPEEGLKFMVYLQKENIIDESGMPKERFSAEFPKEGPSILRIQQVVRGDSAAYFCASSPGGPSRELFFGEGSRLTVL.

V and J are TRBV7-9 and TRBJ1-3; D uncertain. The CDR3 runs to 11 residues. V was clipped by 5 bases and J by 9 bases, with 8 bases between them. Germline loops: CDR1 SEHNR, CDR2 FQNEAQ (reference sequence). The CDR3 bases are TGTGCCAGCAGCGGACTCTCCACCATATATTTT. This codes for CASSGLSTIYF. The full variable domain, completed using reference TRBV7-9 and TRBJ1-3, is DTGVSQNPRHKITKRGQNVTFRCDPISEHNRLYWYRQTLGQGPEFLTYFQNEAQLEKSRLLSDRFSAERPKGSFSTLEIQRTEQGDSAMYLCASSGLSTIYFGEGSWLTVV.

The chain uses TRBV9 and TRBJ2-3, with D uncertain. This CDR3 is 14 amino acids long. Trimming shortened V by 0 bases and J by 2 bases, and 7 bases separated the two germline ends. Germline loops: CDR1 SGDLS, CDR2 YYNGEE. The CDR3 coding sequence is TGTGCCAGCAGCGTAGGGGAAAACACAGATACGCAGTATTTT. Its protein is CASSVGENTDTQYF.

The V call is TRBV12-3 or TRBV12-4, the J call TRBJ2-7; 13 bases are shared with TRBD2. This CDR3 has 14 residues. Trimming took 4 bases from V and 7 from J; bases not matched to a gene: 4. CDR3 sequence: CASSWTSGSREQYF. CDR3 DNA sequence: TGTGCCAGCAGTTGGACTAGCGGGAGTAGAGAGCAGTACTTC.

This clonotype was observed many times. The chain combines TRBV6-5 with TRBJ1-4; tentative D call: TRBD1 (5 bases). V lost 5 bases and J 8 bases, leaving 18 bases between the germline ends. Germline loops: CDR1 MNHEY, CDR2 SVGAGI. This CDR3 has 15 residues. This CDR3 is CASSQEIRVREKLFF. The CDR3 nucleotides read TGTGCCAGCAGTCAGGAGATCAGGGTTCGGGAAAAACTGTTTTTT.

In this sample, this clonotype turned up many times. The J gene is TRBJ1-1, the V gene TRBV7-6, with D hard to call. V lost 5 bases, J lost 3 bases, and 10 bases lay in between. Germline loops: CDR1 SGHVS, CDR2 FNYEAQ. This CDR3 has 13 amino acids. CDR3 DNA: TGTGCCAGCAGCCGCCGAAAAGACACTGAAGCTTTCTTT. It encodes CASSRRKDTEAFF.

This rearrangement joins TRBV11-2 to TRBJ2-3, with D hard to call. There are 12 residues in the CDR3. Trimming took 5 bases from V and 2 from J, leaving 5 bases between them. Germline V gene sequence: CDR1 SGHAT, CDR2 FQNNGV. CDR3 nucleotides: TGTGCCAGCAGCCCCGCCACAGATACGCAGTATTTT. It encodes CASSPATDTQYF.

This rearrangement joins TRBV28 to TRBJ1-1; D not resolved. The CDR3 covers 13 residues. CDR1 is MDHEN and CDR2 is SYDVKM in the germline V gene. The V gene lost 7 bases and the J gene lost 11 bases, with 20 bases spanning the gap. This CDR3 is CASTVHITVGAFF. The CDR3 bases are TGTGCCAGCACTGTCCACATCACGGTCGGCGCTTTCTTT. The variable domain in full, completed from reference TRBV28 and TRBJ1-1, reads DVKVTQSSRYLVKRTGEKVFLECVQDMDHENMFWYRQDPGLGLRLIYFSYDVKMKEKGDIPEGYSVSREKKERFSLILESASTNQTSMYLCASTVHITVGAFFGQGTRLTVV.